This TCR beta chain emerged from a study of Ad26.COV2.S vaccination and SARS-CoV-2 variants. General study points: The study found similar non-spike TCR breadth in vaccine and placebo recipients. Higher spike-specific TCR breadth was found in vaccine recipients than in placebo recipients. Substantial breadth was reported for post-vaccination spike-specific CD8+ and CD4+ T cells.

As regards this clone: The antigen is not known.

The CDR3 runs to 11 residues. The V end was cut by 2 bases, the J end by 7 bases, with 3 bases between. Germline CDR1 and CDR2: SNHLY and FYNNEI. Here immunoSEQ multiplex PCR was the method, and the copy in TCRdb shows in-frame clones only, minus some. This sample has some 190,000 clones, with around 88% found just once. This clonotype originated in a human donor who had recovered from COVID-19. The chain links TRBV2 to TRBJ2-1; D ambiguous. The input for sequencing was peripheral blood, taken after recovery from COVID-19. Written as DNA, the CDR3 is TGTGCCAGCAGTGAACTTAATGAGCAGTTCTTC. This codes for CASSELNEQFF.